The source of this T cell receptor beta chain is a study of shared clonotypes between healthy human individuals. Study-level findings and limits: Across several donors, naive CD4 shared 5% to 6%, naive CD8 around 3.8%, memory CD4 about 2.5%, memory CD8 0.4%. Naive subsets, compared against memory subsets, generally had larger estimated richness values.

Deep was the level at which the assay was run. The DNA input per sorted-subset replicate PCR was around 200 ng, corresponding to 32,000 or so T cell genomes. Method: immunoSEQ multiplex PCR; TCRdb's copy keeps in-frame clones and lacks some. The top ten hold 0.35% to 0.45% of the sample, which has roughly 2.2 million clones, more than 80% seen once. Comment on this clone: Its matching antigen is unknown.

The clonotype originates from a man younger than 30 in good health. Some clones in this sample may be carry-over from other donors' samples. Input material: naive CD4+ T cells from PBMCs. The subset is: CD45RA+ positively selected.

Here the CDR3 DNA reads TGTGCCAGCACGCCCAGATGGGTTGTGCGGGAGAGGTTCTTC. Amino acid sequence: CASTPRWVVRERFF. This rearrangement joins TRBV28 to TRBJ2-1; 7 bases line up with TRBD2. The CDR3 spans 14 residues. J lost 15 bases, V lost 7 bases, and 18 bases had no gene match. Germline values: CDR1 MDHEN, CDR2 SYDVKM. The full variable domain, completed using reference TRBV28 and TRBJ2-1, is DVKVTQSSRYLVKRTGEKVFLECVQDMDHENMFWYRQDPGLGLRLIYFSYDVKMKEKGDIPEGYSVSREKKERFSLILESASTNQTSMYLCASTPRWVVRERFFGPGTRLTVL.